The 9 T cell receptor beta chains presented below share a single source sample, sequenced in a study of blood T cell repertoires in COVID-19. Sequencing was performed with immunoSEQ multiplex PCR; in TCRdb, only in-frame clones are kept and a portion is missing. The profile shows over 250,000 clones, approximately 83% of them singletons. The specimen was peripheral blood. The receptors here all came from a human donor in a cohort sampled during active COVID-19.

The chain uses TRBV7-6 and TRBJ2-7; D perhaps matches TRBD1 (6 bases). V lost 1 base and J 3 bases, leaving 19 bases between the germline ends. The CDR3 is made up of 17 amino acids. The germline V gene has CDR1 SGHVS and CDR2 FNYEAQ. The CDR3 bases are TGTGCCAGCAGCTTAGTATTGGGGCCAGGGGACCTCTACGAGCAGTACTTC. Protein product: CASSLVLGPGDLYEQYF. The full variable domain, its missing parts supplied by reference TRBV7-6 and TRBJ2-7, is GAGVSQSPRYKVTKRGQDVALRCDPISGHVSLYWYRQALGQGPEFLTYFNYEAQQDKSGLPNDRFSAERPEGSISTLTIQRTEQRDSAMYRCASSLVLGPGDLYEQYFGPGTRLTVT.

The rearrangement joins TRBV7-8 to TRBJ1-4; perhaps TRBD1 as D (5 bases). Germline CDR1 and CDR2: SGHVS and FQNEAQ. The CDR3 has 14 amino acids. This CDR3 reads CVLGEVGTNEKLFF. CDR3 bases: TGTGTCTTGGGGGAGGTAGGGACTAATGAAAAACTGTTTTTT.

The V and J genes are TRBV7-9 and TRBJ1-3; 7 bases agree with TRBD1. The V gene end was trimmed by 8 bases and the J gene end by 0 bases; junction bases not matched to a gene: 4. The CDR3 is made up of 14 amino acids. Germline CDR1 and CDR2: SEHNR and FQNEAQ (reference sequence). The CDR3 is CASGRDSSGNTIYF. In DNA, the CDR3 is TGTGCCAGCGGTCGGGACAGCTCTGGAAACACCATATATTTT.

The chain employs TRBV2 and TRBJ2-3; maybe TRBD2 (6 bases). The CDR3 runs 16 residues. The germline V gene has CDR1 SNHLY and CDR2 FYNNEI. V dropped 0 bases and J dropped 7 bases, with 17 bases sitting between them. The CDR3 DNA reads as TGTGCCAGCAGTGAAGCGCTCGGGAGAGGGGTGAATACGCAGTATTTT. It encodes CASSEALGRGVNTQYF.

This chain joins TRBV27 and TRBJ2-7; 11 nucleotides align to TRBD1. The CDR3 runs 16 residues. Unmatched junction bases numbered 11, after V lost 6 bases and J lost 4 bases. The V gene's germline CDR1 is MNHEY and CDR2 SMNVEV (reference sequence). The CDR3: CASRRYRDRGTYEQYF. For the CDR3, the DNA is TGTGCCAGCAGACGCTACCGGGACAGGGGGACGTACGAGCAGTACTTC.

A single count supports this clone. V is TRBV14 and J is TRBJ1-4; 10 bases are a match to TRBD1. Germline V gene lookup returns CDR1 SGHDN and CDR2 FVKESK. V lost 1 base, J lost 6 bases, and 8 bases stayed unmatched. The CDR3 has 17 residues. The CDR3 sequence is CASSQGLTGGRDEKLFF. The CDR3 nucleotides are TGTGCCAGCAGCCAAGGGTTGACAGGGGGCCGGGATGAAAAACTGTTTTTT.

The CDR3 protein is CASSPRGQGDSTNEKLFF. The CDR3 DNA follows: TGTGCCAGCTCACCAAGGGGACAGGGTGATTCAACTAATGAAAAACTGTTTTTT. The chain couples TRBV18 to TRBJ1-4, with 9 bases fitting TRBD1. Germline V gene lookup returns CDR1 KGHSH and CDR2 LQKENI. V dropped 2 bases and J dropped 0; count of bases not matched to a gene: 7. The CDR3 has 18 residues.

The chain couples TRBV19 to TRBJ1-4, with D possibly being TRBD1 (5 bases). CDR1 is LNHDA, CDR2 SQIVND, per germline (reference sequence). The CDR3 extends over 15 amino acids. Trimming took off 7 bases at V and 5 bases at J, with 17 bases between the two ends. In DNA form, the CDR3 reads TGTGCCAGTATTAAGTCTGCGGCAGGGAATGAAAAACTGTTTTTT. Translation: CASIKSAAGNEKLFF.

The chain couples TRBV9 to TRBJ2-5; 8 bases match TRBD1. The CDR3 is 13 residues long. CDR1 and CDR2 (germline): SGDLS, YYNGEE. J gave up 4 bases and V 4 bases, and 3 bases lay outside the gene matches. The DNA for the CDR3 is TGTGCCAGCAGCTTCCAGGGGGCAGAGACCCAGTACTTC. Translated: CASSFQGAETQYF.